By share, the clone carrying this T cell receptor (beta chain) ranks as medium-sized. Other DNA variants within this sample encode the same CDR3. This sample was taken from a study of blood T cell repertoires in COVID-19. Study overall: Collection of acute and convalescent COVID-19 samples took place in the United States, Italy and Spain. T cells, B-cell-depleted T cells, or PBMCs provided the cDNA or gDNA that served as material.

The length of the CDR3 is 12 residues. Trimming shortened V by 0 bases and J by 4 bases, and 4 bases separated the two germline ends. From germline, CDR1 is LGHNA and CDR2 YNFKEQ. Authors' methods: Estimation of nucleated cell counts was performed using reference gene primer amplification. The assay was immunoSEQ multiplex PCR, and TCRdb's table has in-frame clones only and misses some. V and J calls and clone size follow that table, whereas D and trimming were derived from the DNA. Among roughly 190,000 clones listed, 80% to 90% were seen once. This sequence joins TRBV4-2 and TRBJ2-7; D uncertain. Source material: peripheral blood. This receptor was taken from a man aged 25-40 years with active or convalescent COVID-19. Written as DNA, the CDR3 is TGTGCCAGCAGCCAAGACTCTTACGAGCAGTACTTC. This sequence encodes CASSQDSYEQYF.